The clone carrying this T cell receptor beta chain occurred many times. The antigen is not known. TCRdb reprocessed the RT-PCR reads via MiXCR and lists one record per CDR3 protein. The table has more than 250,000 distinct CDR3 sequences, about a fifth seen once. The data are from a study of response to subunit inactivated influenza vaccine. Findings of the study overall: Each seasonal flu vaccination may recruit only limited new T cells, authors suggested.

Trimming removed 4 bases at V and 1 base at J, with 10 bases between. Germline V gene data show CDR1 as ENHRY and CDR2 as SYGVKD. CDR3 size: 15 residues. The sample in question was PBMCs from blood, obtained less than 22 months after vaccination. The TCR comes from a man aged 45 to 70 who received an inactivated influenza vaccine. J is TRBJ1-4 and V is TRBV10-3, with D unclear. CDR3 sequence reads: CAISGKGGTNEKLFF. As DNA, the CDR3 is TGTGCCATCAGTGGGAAAGGAGGAACTAATGAAAAACTGTTTTTT.